This T cell receptor (beta chain) was recorded in a study of blood T cell repertoires in COVID-19. Turning to the study itself: From T cells, B-cell-depleted T cells, or PBMCs came the material, which was cDNA or gDNA.

Original handling: How many nucleated cells were present was estimated from reference gene primer amplification. Using immunoSEQ multiplex PCR, the repertoire was profiled, and TCRdb retains in-frame clones only, with some absent. V, J and clone size are those of that table, while D and trimming were read from the DNA. Here the sample spans 45,000 to 65,000 clones, about 88% being singletons. A single count supports this clone. A junction end diverges from the germline sequence, so it may reflect a read error. Germline values: CDR1 KGHSH, CDR2 LQKENI. This CDR3 has 16 amino acids. J is TRBJ2-1 and V is TRBV18, with 7 nucleotides matching TRBD2. The sequence was collected from a human donor in a cohort sampled during active COVID-19. Source material: peripheral blood. The DNA of the CDR3 is TGTGCCAGCTCCCCACCCGGGCAGCGGGGTGTCAATGAGCAGTTCTTC. Its protein is CASSPPGQRGVNEQFF. The whole variable domain, remainder taken from reference TRBV18 and TRBJ2-1, is NAGVMQNPRHLVRRRGQEARLRCSPMKGHSHVYWYRQLPEEGLKFMVYLQKENIIDESGMPKERFSAEFPKEGPSILRIQQVVRGDSAAYFCASSPPGQRGVNEQFFGPGTRLTVL.